This T cell receptor beta chain stems from a study of blood T cell repertoires in COVID-19 (dated by TCRdb to the early 2020s). In terms of the full investigation: Samples covering the acute and convalescent phases of COVID-19 were provided by collaborators in the United States, Italy and Spain. Samples came from the ongoing ImmuneRACE study (first 160 participants) plus 1,254 subjects from 6 global collaborators. HLA class I and class II types, where available, came from metadata supplied by the sample provider rather than from assay-based typing. The material from the prospective study consisted of cDNA or gDNA derived from T cells, B-cell-depleted T cells, or PBMCs. Subjects who had been exposed to COVID-19, were actively infected with it, or had recovered from it provided the deeply sampled blood TCRbeta repertoires that made up the dataset. A de-identified subject ID, COVID-19 status, age in years and sex were almost always included in the sample metadata. The repertoires were made available in a free public database intended to serve as a resource for research on the immune response to SARS-CoV-2.

TCRbeta CDR3 regions were amplified from genomic DNA by means of the immunoSEQ Assay, a bias-controlled multiplex PCR. The original pipeline was this. Within the assay, amplification of reference gene primers was used to estimate how many nucleated cells each sample contained. Sequence reads were collapsed and filtered to measure the absolute abundance of every unique TCRbeta CDR3 rearrangement. For each sample, productive Simpson clonality was calculated as the square root of Simpson's diversity index over productive rearrangements. Sourced from immuneACCESS, this table was stored by TCRdb with only in-frame sequences that have V and J called. A share of the clones is absent; for the studies checked, an unresolved V gene accounts for under half, and the remainder has no known explanation. The V and J calls and the clone size are those of that table, but D and trimming were determined from the DNA. The sample includes roughly 500,000 clones, with 70% to 90% observed a single time. The ten most abundant clones make up 1.5% to 2% of the sample.

What the study reported, not specific to this receptor: Clinical and demographic metadata were provided uncurated, with the amount varying by source and participant.

Participants in the prospective study were enrolled through a virtual design, were aged roughly 18 to 100 years, and lived in some 24 United States geographic areas. To assign participants to cohorts, the prospective study relied on clinical history that participants themselves reported in a screening survey and a study questionnaire. Recovered participants in ImmuneRACE Cohort 3 were defined by two consecutive negative NP/OP PCR tests, clearance by a healthcare professional, or resolution of symptoms. Each participant in the prospective study had whole blood, serum and a nasopharyngeal or oropharyngeal swab collected by mobile phlebotomists. Participants in the prospective study had the option to provide additional blood draws and questionnaires over a 2-month period. Before DNA extraction, blood samples from the prospective study were shipped at room temperature or frozen. Worth noting for this clone: Its antigen is unknown. Base-call qualities are not available, and no considerably larger clone is one nucleotide away.

Measured from the cysteine to the phenylalanine, the CDR3 is 16 residues long. Of all the DNA, just the CDR3 is kept, 48 bases in frame from base 1. Trimming takes 5 bases from V and 0 bases from J, and the germline ends sit 12 bases apart. The CDR1 and CDR2 encoded by the germline V gene are KGHDR and SFDVKD. This TCR derives from a woman aged 40 to 50 who had recovered from COVID-19. The V and J segments used are TRBV24-1 and TRBJ2-2; TRBD1 is perhaps the D gene, given 6 matching bases. What was sequenced was PBMCs or T cells enriched from blood (not recorded which). CDR3 region: CATSGRDTANTGELFF. The DNA sequence is given as TGTGCCACCAGTGGTCGGGACACGGCGAACACCGGGGAGCTGTTTTTT.